The 16 T cell receptor beta chains given below trace back to one sample, sequenced in a study of T cell changes during pregnancy in multiple sclerosis. Sequenced by immunoSEQ multiplex PCR; TCRdb stores in-frame clones only, minus some. The repertoire holds approximately 53,000 clones, 85% to 95% seen once, with roughly 0.81% in the top ten. Sequenced here: CD4+ T cells from peripheral blood mononuclear cells, sampled in the third trimester of pregnancy. Receptor source: a female donor with multiple sclerosis, enrolled in a pregnancy study.

The chain combines TRBV4-1 with TRBJ1-1; the match to TRBD1 covers 8 bases. The CDR3 is made up of 15 amino acids. CDR1 MGHRA and CDR2 YSYEKL come from the germline V gene. V lost 2 bases, J lost 1 base, and 3 bases stayed unmatched. The DNA for the CDR3 is TGCGCCAGCAGCCAACCAGGGGGCAGGAACACTGAAGCTTTCTTT. This translates into CASSQPGGRNTEAFF.

This chain joins TRBV7-2 and TRBJ1-6, with D hard to call. This CDR3 is built from 12 residues. V lost 9 bases, J lost 7 bases, and 10 bases lay in between. Germline V gene lookup returns CDR1 SGHTA and CDR2 FQGNSA. CDR3 nucleotides: TGTGCCAGTTGGGAGGGAAATTCACCCCTCCACTTT. Its translation is CASWEGNSPLHF.

The chain employs TRBV7-9 and TRBJ1-4; 8 nucleotides line up with TRBD1. The CDR3 consists of 15 residues. Germline CDR1 SEHNR, CDR2 FQNEAQ (reference sequence). Trimming cost V 4 bases and J 6 bases; bases outside gene matches: 7. The CDR3 region is CASSSQGAPDEKLFF. The CDR3 nucleotides read TGTGCCAGCAGCTCCCAGGGGGCCCCTGATGAAAAACTGTTTTTT.

The chain joins TRBV4-3 to TRBJ2-7; 9 nucleotides align to TRBD1. There are 18 residues in the CDR3. Trimming removed 1 base from V and 0 bases from J; junction bases left unmatched: 10. CDR1 is LGHNA and CDR2 is YSLEER in the germline V gene. CDR3 sequence: CASSQVGPGTGSSYEQYF. The CDR3 coding sequence is TGCGCCAGCAGCCAAGTCGGTCCCGGGACAGGGTCCTCCTACGAGCAGTACTTC.

The chain combines TRBV7-9 with TRBJ1-3; 8 nucleotides line up with TRBD1. The germline V gene has CDR1 SEHNR and CDR2 FQNEAQ (reference sequence). The CDR3 spans 15 residues. The junction had 7 bases not matched to a gene; V was cut back by 4 bases and J by 5 bases. The CDR3 region is CASSYGQGIRNTIYF. CDR3 in DNA: TGTGCCAGCAGCTACGGACAGGGAATAAGAAACACCATATATTTT.

The gene calls are TRBV12-5 and TRBJ2-3; TRBD1 might be the D (6 bases). With 8 bases removed from V and 2 bases from J, the gap between germline ends came to 14 bases. This CDR3 comprises 14 residues. CDR1 is LGHNT, CDR2 FRNRAP, per germline. The CDR3 here is CASTRQAPTDTQYF. As DNA, the CDR3 is TGTGCTAGTACAAGACAGGCGCCCACAGATACGCAGTATTTT.

This chain connects TRBV5-6 to TRBJ1-5; 10 positions agree with TRBD1. The CDR3 covers 15 residues. V shed 4 bases and J 7 bases; nucleotides not matched to a gene: 8. CDR1 is SGHDT and CDR2 is YYEEEE in the germline V gene. The CDR3 DNA reads as TGTGCCAGCAGCCGAGGGGGGGACAGGGGCCAGCCCCAGCATTTT. It yields the protein CASSRGGDRGQPQHF. Combining the CDR3 with reference TRBV5-6 and TRBJ1-5 gives the whole variable domain DAGVTQSPTHLIKTRGQQVTLRCSPKSGHDTVSWYQQALGQGPQFIFQYYEEEERQRGNFPDRFSGHQFPNYSSELNVNALLLGDSALYLCASSRGGDRGQPQHFGDGTRLSIL.

This clone showed up just a few times. At one of its ends the junction is not consistent with the germline gene, which may arise from a read error. The J gene is TRBJ1-4, the V gene TRBV7-7, with TRBD1 as a possible D gene (5 bases). Germline CDR1 is SSHAT and CDR2 is FNYEAQ (reference sequence). This CDR3 contains 13 residues. CDR3 region: CASSLTPGGKLFF. The CDR3 DNA follows: TGTGCTAGCAGCTTAACTCCGGGGGGAAAACTGTTTTTT.

V usage is TRBV11-2 and J usage is TRBJ1-4, with D unclear. Germline-derived CDR1 and CDR2 are SGHAT and FQNNGV. CDR3 length: 15 amino acids. The V gene lost 6 bases and the J gene lost 0 bases, with 11 bases spanning the gap. This CDR3 is CASSPRGTTNEKLFF. The CDR3 nucleotides are TGTGCCAGCAGTCCGCGGGGTACAACTAATGAAAAACTGTTTTTT.

The chain carries TRBV7-3 and TRBJ1-1; 9 bases align to TRBD1. Germline-derived CDR1 and CDR2 are SGHTA and FQGTGA. The ends lost 3 bases at V and 4 bases at J; junction bases unmatched: 0. The CDR3 length is 13 residues. The CDR3, as DNA: TGTGCCAGCAGCTTGACAGGGGGCACTGAAGCTTTCTTT. This sequence encodes CASSLTGGTEAFF.

The chain is built from TRBV4-2 and TRBJ1-1, with a tentative D call TRBD1 (6 bases). In germline, CDR1 is LGHNA, CDR2 YNFKEQ. Trimming removed 0 bases from V and 5 bases from J, with 13 bases in between. The CDR3 runs 15 residues. CDR3 in DNA: TGTGCCAGCAGCCAAGATGCCACAGGGCTGACTGAAGCTTTCTTT. It specifies CASSQDATGLTEAFF.

The gene calls are TRBV5-4 and TRBJ1-4; D perhaps matches TRBD1 (6 bases). This CDR3 is 16 amino acids long. The V end was cut by 2 bases, the J end by 4 bases, with 15 bases between. CDR1 SGHNT and CDR2 YYREEE come from the germline V gene (reference sequence). The CDR3 DNA reads TGTGCCAGCAGCTTAGGGGGTTGGGGTCGTAATGAAAAACTGTTTTTT. This sequence encodes CASSLGGWGRNEKLFF.

The chain links TRBV9 to TRBJ1-3, with 8 bases identical to TRBD1. The CDR3 contains 14 residues. Trimming at V came to 7 bases and at J to 0 bases, leaving 3 bases not matched to a gene. CDR1 and CDR2 (germline): SGDLS, YYNGEE. The DNA for the CDR3 is TGTGCCAGCGGGGACAGGATCTCTGGAAACACCATATATTTT. It specifies CASGDRISGNTIYF.

The chain uses TRBV19 and TRBJ1-1; D remains unclear. Trimming took off 6 bases at V and 11 bases at J, with 10 bases between the two ends. CDR3 length equals 10 residues. CDR1 and CDR2 from the germline V gene are LNHDA and SQIVND (reference sequence). The CDR3 protein is CASSGGIAFF. DNA of the CDR3: TGTGCCAGTAGCGGAGGGATCGCTTTCTTT.

The rearrangement links TRBV18 to TRBJ1-3, with D unclear. The CDR3 runs to 14 residues. V lost 3 bases and J 0 bases, leaving 6 bases between the germline ends. Germline V gives CDR1 KGHSH, CDR2 LQKENI. CDR3 sequence (DNA): TGTGCCAGCTCACCCCCTGTCTCTGGAAACACCATATATTTT. The encoded protein is CASSPPVSGNTIYF.

The chain couples TRBV7-9 to TRBJ2-1; 7 nucleotides agree with TRBD1. This CDR3 has 16 residues. CDR1 and CDR2 from the germline V gene are SEHNR and FQNEAQ (reference sequence). With 4 bases clipped from V and 0 bases from J, the junction kept 6 bases outside the gene matches. The CDR3 protein is CASSSDRASSYNEQFF. The CDR3, as DNA: TGTGCCAGCAGCTCAGACAGGGCAAGCTCCTACAATGAGCAGTTCTTC.